This T cell receptor (beta chain) is from a study of blood T cells in healthy people across ages. General study points: In long-lived donors, naive CD4+ cell counts and diversity exceeded those of aged donors. Those diversity estimates obtained from one million T cells were thought to be underestimates.

A second PCR, run for about 6 to 11 cycles, used a sample-barcoded 5' primer plus a J-beta primer mix. TCRdb itself ran the 5' RACE reads through MiXCR, one entry per CDR3 protein. The sample contains more than 800,000 distinct CDR3 sequences, under 45% of which appear only once. This clonotype showed up just a few times. Antigen unknown. Germline CDR1 is ENHRY and CDR2 is SYGVKD. The CDR3 consists of 14 residues. The ends lost 4 bases at V and 5 bases at J; junction bases unmatched: 6. The chain links TRBV10-3 to TRBJ2-3; 7 bases line up with TRBD2. The receptor comes from a woman in her sixties in good health. Sequenced material: blood. CDR3 sequence reads: CAISVTREGDTQYF. Here the CDR3 DNA reads TGTGCCATCAGTGTGACAAGGGAGGGAGATACGCAGTATTTT.